This entry is about one T cell receptor beta chain. The data were taken from a study of technical replicates of blood from a handful of donors. The method was immunoSEQ multiplex PCR; TCRdb's version includes in-frame clones alone and lacks a portion of them. Of 54,000 or so clones in the sample, 90% to 95% are singletons; the top ten hold approximately 0.2%. The CDR3 is made up of 14 amino acids. Germline V gene lookup returns CDR1 SGHVS and CDR2 FNYEAQ. Deletions cut 4 bases from V and 9 bases from J, with 15 bases between. The chain is built from TRBV7-6 and TRBJ2-2, with a possible D match to TRBD1 (6 bases). The receptor comes from a human donor in good health. Sequenced material: T cells isolated from PBMCs. CDR3: CASSSTGVHRELFF. The CDR3 region has the DNA TGTGCCAGCAGCTCGACAGGAGTTCACCGGGAGCTGTTTTTT.